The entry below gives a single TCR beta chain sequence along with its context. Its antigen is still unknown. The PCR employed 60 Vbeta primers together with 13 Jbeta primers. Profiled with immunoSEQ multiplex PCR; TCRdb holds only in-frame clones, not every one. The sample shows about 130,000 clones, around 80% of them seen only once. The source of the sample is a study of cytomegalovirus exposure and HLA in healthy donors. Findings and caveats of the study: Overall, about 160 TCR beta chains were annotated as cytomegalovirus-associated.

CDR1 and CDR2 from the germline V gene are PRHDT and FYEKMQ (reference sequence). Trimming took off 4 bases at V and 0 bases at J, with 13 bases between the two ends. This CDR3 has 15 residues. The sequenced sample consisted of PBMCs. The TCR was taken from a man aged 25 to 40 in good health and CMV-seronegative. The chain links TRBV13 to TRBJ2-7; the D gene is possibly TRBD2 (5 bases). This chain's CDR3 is CASSSKREFSYEQYF. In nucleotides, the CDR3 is TGTGCCAGCAGCTCCAAGAGGGAGTTCTCCTACGAGCAGTACTTC.